The next 23 T cell receptor beta chains were all read from a single sample in a study of CD8 T cells in Susac syndrome. RNA in amounts of roughly 0.5 to 1 ug was reverse transcribed with random hexamers. TCRdb reprocessed the immunoSEQ multiplex PCR reads via MiXCR and lists one record per CDR3 protein. The sample yields 100,000 to 150,000 distinct CDR3 sequences, less than 95% seen once. The sequencing input was CD4+ T cells from PBMCs. These receptor sequences come from a human donor in good health.

V gene TRBV5-1 combines with J gene TRBJ2-1, with no clear D. V was clipped by 1 base and J by 5 bases, with 13 bases between them. Germline CDR1 reads SGHRS; CDR2 reads YFSETQ. The CDR3 runs to 15 residues. DNA for the CDR3: TGCGCCAGCAGCTTGTTAGGAAACTCTCACAATGAGCAGTTCTTC. This encodes CASSLLGNSHNEQFF.

This clonotype was recorded only once. The chain is built from TRBV2 and TRBJ1-1; unclear D gene. The V end was cut by 8 bases, the J end by 3 bases, with 10 bases between. The CDR3 extends over 12 amino acids. Germline V gene sequence: CDR1 SNHLY, CDR2 FYNNEI. CDR3 DNA sequence: TGTGCCAGCGGGCTACAGTACACTGAAGCTTTCTTT. It translates to CASGLQYTEAFF.

The chain has TRBV4-2 and TRBJ2-7; D is uncertain. V lost 1 base to trimming and J lost 3 bases, with 10 bases between them. The CDR3 runs 14 residues. Germline V gene lookup returns CDR1 LGHNA and CDR2 YNFKEQ. CDR3 in amino acids: CASSQGNTHYEQYF. CDR3 bases: TGTGCCAGCAGCCAAGGTAACACCCACTACGAGCAGTACTTC.

The chain is built from TRBV10-3 and TRBJ1-3, with D perhaps TRBD1 (6 bases). The CDR3 is 13 amino acids. With 4 bases removed from V and 4 bases from J, the gap between germline ends came to 8 bases. The germline V gene encodes CDR1 ENHRY and CDR2 SYGVKD. The CDR3 loop is CAISGTEGNTIYF. Written as DNA, the CDR3 is TGTGCCATCAGTGGGACAGAGGGAAACACCATATATTTT.

The genes are TRBV3-1 and TRBJ2-1; 7 bases line up with TRBD1. This CDR3 is 16 amino acids long. In germline, CDR1 is LGHDT, CDR2 YNNKEL (reference sequence). With V trimmed by 4 bases and J by 0 bases, 6 bases remained unmatched. CDR3 bases: TGTGCCAGCAGCCGGCGACGGGACAGCTCCTACAATGAGCAGTTCTTC. Translated, it gives CASSRRRDSSYNEQFF.

J is TRBJ2-5 and V is TRBV5-1, with D perhaps matching TRBD2 (5 bases). The V end lost 0 bases, the J end lost 0 bases, and 15 bases lay between the germline ends. The germline V gene has CDR1 SGHRS and CDR2 YFSETQ. The CDR3 extends over 17 amino acids. CDR3 DNA: TGCGCCAGCAGCTTGGTACCTACGGGGAACAACCAAGAGACCCAGTACTTC. Translating gives CASSLVPTGNNQETQYF.

V gene TRBV2 combines with J gene TRBJ2-3; 8 positions match TRBD2. With V trimmed by 4 bases and J by 4 bases, 7 bases remained unmatched. The CDR3 is made up of 15 amino acids. Germline values: CDR1 SNHLY, CDR2 FYNNEI. CDR3 loop: CASSAREGLSDTQYF. The CDR3 nucleotides read TGTGCCAGCAGTGCCCGGGAGGGCCTGTCAGATACGCAGTATTTT.

V gene TRBV7-9 combines with J gene TRBJ1-6; D not certain. The V end lost 5 bases, the J end lost 9 bases, and 11 bases lay between the germline ends. CDR1 is SEHNR, CDR2 FQNEAQ, per germline (reference sequence). CDR3 length: 13 residues. In nucleotides, the CDR3 is TGTGCCAGCAGCCTTCACGTGGGTTCACCCCTCCACTTT. Amino acid sequence: CASSLHVGSPLHF.

The rearrangement links TRBV4-2 to TRBJ2-5; either TRBD1 or TRBD2 may supply D (5 bases each). The CDR3 is 13 amino acids. V lost 0 bases and J 9 bases, leaving 11 bases between the germline ends. From germline, CDR1 is LGHNA and CDR2 YNFKEQ. CDR3 sequence (DNA): TGTGCCAGCAGCCAAGATCGGTCGGGGCCCCAGTACTTC. It specifies CASSQDRSGPQYF.

This clonotype has a handful of counts. The chain carries TRBV7-2 and TRBJ1-6, with a possible D match to TRBD1 (5 bases). This CDR3 contains 14 residues. CDR1 and CDR2 from the germline V gene are SGHTA and FQGNSA. Trimming removed 1 base at V and 7 bases at J, with 8 bases between. The DNA for the CDR3 is TGTGCCAGCAGCTTAGAGACAGAAAATTCACCCCTCCACTTT. Protein: CASSLETENSPLHF.

The CDR3 region is CSAILDRDQPQHF. Written as DNA, the CDR3 is TGCAGTGCTATACTCGACAGGGATCAGCCCCAGCATTTT. The rearrangement joins TRBV20-1 to TRBJ1-5, with 7 nucleotides matching TRBD1. Germline lookup yields CDR1 DFQATT and CDR2 SNEGSKA (reference sequence). The J segment lost 5 bases and the V segment lost 4 bases, leaving 5 bases of the junction unmatched. The CDR3 has 13 amino acids.

This clonotype was picked up one time. This sequence joins TRBV10-3 and TRBJ2-1, with D possibly TRBD2 on 5 matching bases. Germline CDR1 is ENHRY and CDR2 is SYGVKD. This CDR3 has 12 amino acids. The V gene lost 5 bases and the J gene lost 5 bases, with 7 bases spanning the gap. CDR3: CAISPGNNEQFF. CDR3 DNA sequence: TGTGCCATCAGTCCGGGGAACAATGAGCAGTTCTTC.

This chain links TRBV12-3 or TRBV12-4 with TRBJ2-1; TRBD2 agrees at 12 bases. There are 15 residues in the CDR3. Trimming took 6 bases from V and 5 from J; bases not matched to a gene: 5. The chain's CDR3 is CASRRRTSGNNEQFF. The CDR3 DNA follows: TGTGCCAGCAGACGAAGGACTAGCGGGAACAATGAGCAGTTCTTC.

V and J are TRBV19 and TRBJ1-2; maybe TRBD1 (6 bases). The CDR3 covers 15 residues. V dropped 6 bases and J dropped 7 bases, with 21 bases sitting between them. Germline V gives CDR1 LNHDA, CDR2 SQIVND (reference sequence). Written as DNA, the CDR3 is TGTGCCAGTAGACCTATGGGAAAGGGGGATGCTGGCTACACCTTC. This gives the protein CASRPMGKGDAGYTF.

The chain carries TRBV20-1 and TRBJ2-5; D gene ambiguous. The CDR3 is 10 amino acids. CDR1 and CDR2 from the germline V gene are DFQATT and SNEGSKA (reference sequence). V lost 6 bases and J 4 bases, leaving 6 bases between the germline ends. The CDR3 coding sequence is TGCAGTGCAGCTTCAGAGACCCAGTACTTC. Its protein product is CSAASETQYF.

The CDR3 nucleotides are TGTGCCAGCAGCCAAGACCTGCGGGAGGAAAGCAATGAGCAGTTCTTC. The encoded protein is CASSQDLREESNEQFF. The J gene is TRBJ2-1, the V gene TRBV4-2, with 8 nucleotides matching TRBD2. Germline V gene data show CDR1 as LGHNA and CDR2 as YNFKEQ. The trim removed 0 bases at V and 6 bases at J, leaving 7 bases unmatched. The CDR3 has 16 residues.

The rearrangement uses TRBV2 and TRBJ2-5; 8 bases fit TRBD2. The junction had 6 bases not matched to a gene; V was cut back by 4 bases and J by 5 bases. Germline values: CDR1 SNHLY, CDR2 FYNNEI. The CDR3 spans 14 residues. CDR3: CASSVSASGETQYF. For the CDR3, the DNA is TGTGCCAGCAGTGTTTCAGCTAGCGGGGAGACCCAGTACTTC. The whole variable domain, filled in from reference TRBV2 and TRBJ2-5, reads EPEVTQTPSHQVTQMGQEVILRCVPISNHLYFYWYRQILGQKVEFLVSFYNNEISEKSEIFDDQFSVERPDGSNFTLKIRSTKLEDSAMYFCASSVSASGETQYFGPGTRLLVL.

The V and J genes are TRBV14 and TRBJ2-7; D is perhaps TRBD2 (7 bases). V lost 1 base to trimming and J lost 6 bases, with 13 bases between them. This CDR3 contains 14 residues. Germline CDR1 reads SGHDN; CDR2 reads FVKESK. CDR3 nucleotides: TGTGCCAGCAGCCAAGTGGGACGGGGGGCCGAGCAGTACTTC. Translation gives CASSQVGRGAEQYF. Using reference TRBV14 and TRBJ2-7 for the parts outside the CDR3, the full variable domain is EAGVTQFPSHSVIEKGQTVTLRCDPISGHDNLYWYRRVMGKEIKFLLHFVKESKQDESGMPNNRFLAERTGGTYSTLKVQPAELEDSGVYFCASSQVGRGAEQYFGPGTRLTVT.

This CDR3 reads CASSSQRDRELSSYEQYF. Here the CDR3 DNA reads TGTGCCAGCAGCTCACAACGGGACAGGGAGTTGAGCTCCTACGAGCAGTACTTC. The V gene is TRBV7-9, the J gene TRBJ2-7; 9 nucleotides align to TRBD1. With V trimmed by 4 bases and J by 0 bases, 13 bases remained unmatched. The CDR3 is 18 residues long. The germline CDR1 and CDR2 sequences are SEHNR and FQNEAQ (reference sequence).

The chain has TRBV2 and TRBJ1-4, with a possible D match to TRBD1 (6 bases). V was pared by 5 bases and J by 0 bases, with 13 bases between. This CDR3 contains 16 residues. The germline V gene has CDR1 SNHLY and CDR2 FYNNEI. CDR3 sequence (DNA): TGTGCCAGCAGTATGAGACAGGTCGCAACTAATGAAAAACTGTTTTTT. Its protein product is CASSMRQVATNEKLFF.

The chain joins TRBV21-1 to TRBJ2-2; the tabulated D call, TRBD2, remains unverified against the DNA. TRBV21-1 is a pseudogene segment. This CDR3 is built from 16 residues. The DNA of the CDR3 is TGTGCCAGCAGCAGATTAGCGGGAGCGAGAGCCGGGGAGCTGTTTTTT. Translation gives CASSRLAGARAGELFF.

The chain combines TRBV7-3 with TRBJ2-5; D could derive from TRBD1 or TRBD2 (5 bases each). Germline V gene sequence: CDR1 SGHTA, CDR2 FQGTGA. Between the trimmed V and J ends, which lost 5 bases and 7 bases, there was a span of 41 bases. The CDR3 spans 22 residues. CDR3 nucleotides: TGTGCCAGCAGCAAGTCTAGAAGAATTTCCGGCCCGGGACGTAGCCCAAACGTGACCCAGTACTTC. Translation: CASSKSRRISGPGRSPNVTQYF.

The chain carries TRBV20-1 and TRBJ1-1; D call uncertain. This CDR3 is built from 11 residues. Trimming took off 6 bases at V and 0 bases at J, with 5 bases between the two ends. Germline lookup yields CDR1 DFQATT and CDR2 SNEGSKA (reference sequence). CDR3 residues: CSAHLNTEAFF. CDR3 coding DNA: TGCAGTGCCCACTTGAACACTGAAGCTTTCTTT.